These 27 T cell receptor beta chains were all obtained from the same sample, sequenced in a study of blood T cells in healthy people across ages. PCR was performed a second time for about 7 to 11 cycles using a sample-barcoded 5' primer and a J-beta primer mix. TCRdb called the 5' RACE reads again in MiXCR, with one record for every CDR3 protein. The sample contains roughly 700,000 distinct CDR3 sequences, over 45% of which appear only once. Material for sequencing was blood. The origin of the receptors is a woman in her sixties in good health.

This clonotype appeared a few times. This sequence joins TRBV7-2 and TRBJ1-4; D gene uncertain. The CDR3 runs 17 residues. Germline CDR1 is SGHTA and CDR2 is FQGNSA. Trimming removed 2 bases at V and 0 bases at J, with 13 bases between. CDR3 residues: CASSLSQDTATNEKLFF. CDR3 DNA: TGTGCCAGCAGCTTATCCCAAGACACTGCAACTAATGAAAAACTGTTTTTT.

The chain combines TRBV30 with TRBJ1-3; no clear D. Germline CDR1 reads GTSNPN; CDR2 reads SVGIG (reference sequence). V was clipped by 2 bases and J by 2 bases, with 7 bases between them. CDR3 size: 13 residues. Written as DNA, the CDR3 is TGTGCCTGGAGTAACGGGCCTGGAAACACCATATATTTT. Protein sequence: CAWSNGPGNTIYF.

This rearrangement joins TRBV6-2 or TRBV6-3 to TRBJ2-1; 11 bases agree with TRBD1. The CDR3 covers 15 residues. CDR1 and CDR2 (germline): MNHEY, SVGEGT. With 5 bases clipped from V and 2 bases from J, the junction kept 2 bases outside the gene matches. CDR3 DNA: TGTGCCAGCAGTAGGACAGGGGGCACCTACAATGAGCAGTTCTTC. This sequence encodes CASSRTGGTYNEQFF.

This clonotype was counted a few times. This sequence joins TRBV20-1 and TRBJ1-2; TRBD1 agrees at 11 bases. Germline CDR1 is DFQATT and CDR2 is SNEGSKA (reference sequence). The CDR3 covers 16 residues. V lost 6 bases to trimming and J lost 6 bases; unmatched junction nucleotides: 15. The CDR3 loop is CSAALNVGTGGNGYTF. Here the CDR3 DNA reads TGCAGTGCCGCTCTAAACGTAGGGACAGGGGGTAATGGCTACACCTTC.

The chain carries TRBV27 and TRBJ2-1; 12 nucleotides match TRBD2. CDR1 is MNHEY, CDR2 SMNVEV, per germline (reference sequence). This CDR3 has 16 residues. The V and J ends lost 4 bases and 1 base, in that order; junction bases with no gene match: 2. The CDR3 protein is CASSSSGRGSYNEQFF. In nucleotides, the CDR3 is TGTGCCAGCAGTTCTAGCGGGAGGGGATCCTACAATGAGCAGTTCTTC.

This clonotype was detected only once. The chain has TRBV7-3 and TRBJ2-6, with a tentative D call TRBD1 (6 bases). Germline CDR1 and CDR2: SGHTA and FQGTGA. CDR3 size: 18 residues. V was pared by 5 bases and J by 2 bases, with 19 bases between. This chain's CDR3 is CASSHTATGSTGANVLTF. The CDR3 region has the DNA TGTGCCAGCAGCCATACTGCGACAGGTTCCACTGGGGCCAACGTCCTGACTTTC.

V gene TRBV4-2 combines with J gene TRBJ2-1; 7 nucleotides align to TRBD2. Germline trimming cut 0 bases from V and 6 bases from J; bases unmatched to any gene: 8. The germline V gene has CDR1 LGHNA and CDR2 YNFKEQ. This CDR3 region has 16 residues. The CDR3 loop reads CASSQEGGRERNEQFF. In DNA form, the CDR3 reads TGTGCCAGCAGCCAAGAGGGAGGGAGGGAACGCAATGAGCAGTTCTTC.

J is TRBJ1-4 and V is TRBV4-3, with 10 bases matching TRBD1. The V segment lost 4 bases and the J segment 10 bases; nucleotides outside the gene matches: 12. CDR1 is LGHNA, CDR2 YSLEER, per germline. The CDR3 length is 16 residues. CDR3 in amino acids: CASSPLKGTGELKLFF. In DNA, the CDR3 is TGCGCCAGCAGCCCACTTAAAGGGACAGGGGAGCTAAAACTGTTTTTT.

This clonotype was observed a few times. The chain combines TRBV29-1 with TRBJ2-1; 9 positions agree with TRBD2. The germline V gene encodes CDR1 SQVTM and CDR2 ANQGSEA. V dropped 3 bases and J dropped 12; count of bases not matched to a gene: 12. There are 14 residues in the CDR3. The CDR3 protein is CSVDGLAGNDGQFF. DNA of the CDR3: TGCAGCGTTGACGGGCTAGCGGGAAACGATGGGCAGTTCTTC.

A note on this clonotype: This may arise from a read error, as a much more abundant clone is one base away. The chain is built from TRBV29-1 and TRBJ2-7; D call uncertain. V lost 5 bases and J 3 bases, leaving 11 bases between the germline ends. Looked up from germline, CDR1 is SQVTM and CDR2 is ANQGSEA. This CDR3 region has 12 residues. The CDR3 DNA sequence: TGCAGCGTTCGGCAGGAATACTACGAGCAGTACTTC. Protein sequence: CSVRQEYYEQYF.

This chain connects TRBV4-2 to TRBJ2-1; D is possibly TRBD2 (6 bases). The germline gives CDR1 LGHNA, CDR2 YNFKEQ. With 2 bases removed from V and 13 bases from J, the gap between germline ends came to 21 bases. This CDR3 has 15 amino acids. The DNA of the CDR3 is TGTGCCAGCAGCCAAAGTACGGGCGGGGCAGAGACCCAGTTCTTC. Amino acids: CASSQSTGGAETQFF.

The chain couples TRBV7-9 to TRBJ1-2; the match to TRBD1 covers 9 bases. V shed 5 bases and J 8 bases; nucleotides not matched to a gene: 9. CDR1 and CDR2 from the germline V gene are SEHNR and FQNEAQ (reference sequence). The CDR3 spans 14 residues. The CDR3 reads CASSRDRAEGGYTF. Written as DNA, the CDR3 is TGTGCCAGCAGCCGGGACAGGGCGGAGGGCGGCTACACCTTC.

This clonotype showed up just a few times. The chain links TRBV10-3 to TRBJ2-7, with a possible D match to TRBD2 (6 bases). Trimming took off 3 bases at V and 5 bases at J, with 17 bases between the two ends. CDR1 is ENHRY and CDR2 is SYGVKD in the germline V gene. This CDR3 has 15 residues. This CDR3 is CAISEGLAANHEQYF. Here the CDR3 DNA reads TGTGCCATCAGTGAAGGGTTAGCGGCGAACCACGAGCAGTACTTC.

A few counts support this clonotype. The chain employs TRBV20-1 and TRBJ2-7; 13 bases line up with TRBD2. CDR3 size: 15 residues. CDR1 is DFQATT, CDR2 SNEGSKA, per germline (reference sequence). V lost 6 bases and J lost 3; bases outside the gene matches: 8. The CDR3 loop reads CSAAEGLAGVYEQYF. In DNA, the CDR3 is TGCAGTGCAGCCGAAGGACTAGCGGGGGTCTACGAGCAGTACTTC.

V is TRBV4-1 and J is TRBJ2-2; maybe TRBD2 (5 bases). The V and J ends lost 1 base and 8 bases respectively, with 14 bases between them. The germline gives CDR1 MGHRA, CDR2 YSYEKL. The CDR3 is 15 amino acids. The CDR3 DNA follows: TGCGCCAGCAGCCAAGGATTGCTAACGGGGGGGGAGCTGTTTTTT. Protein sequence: CASSQGLLTGGELFF.

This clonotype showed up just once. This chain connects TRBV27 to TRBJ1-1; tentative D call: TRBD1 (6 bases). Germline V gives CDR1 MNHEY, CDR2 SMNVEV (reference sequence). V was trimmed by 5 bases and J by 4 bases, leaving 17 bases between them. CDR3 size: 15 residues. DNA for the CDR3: TGTGCCAGCAGTCGTCGACAGGCCATCGGCACTGAAGCTTTCTTT. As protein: CASSRRQAIGTEAFF.

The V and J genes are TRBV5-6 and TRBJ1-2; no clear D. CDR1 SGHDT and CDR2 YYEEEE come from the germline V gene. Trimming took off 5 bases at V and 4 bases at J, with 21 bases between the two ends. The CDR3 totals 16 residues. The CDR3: CASRGSVPVRSYGYTF. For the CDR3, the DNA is TGTGCCAGCAGGGGGAGCGTACCGGTACGCTCCTATGGCTACACCTTC.

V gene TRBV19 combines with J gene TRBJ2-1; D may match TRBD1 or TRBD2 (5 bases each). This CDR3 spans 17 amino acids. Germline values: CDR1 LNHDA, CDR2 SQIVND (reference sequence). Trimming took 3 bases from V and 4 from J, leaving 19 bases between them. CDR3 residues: CASSMGDWGSTYNEQFF. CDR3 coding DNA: TGTGCCAGTAGTATGGGGGATTGGGGGAGTACGTACAATGAGCAGTTCTTC. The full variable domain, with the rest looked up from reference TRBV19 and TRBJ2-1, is DGGITQSPKYLFRKEGQNVTLSCEQNLNHDAMYWYRQDPGQGLRLIYYSQIVNDFQKGDIAEGYSVSREKKESFPLTVTSAQKNPTAFYLCASSMGDWGSTYNEQFFGPGTRLTVL.

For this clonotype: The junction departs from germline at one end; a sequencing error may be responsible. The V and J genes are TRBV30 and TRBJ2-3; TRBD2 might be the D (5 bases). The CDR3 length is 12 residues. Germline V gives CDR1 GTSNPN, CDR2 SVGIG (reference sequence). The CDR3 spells CAGSRSTDTQYF. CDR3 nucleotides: TGTGCCGGGAGTAGGTCCACAGATACGCAGTATTTT. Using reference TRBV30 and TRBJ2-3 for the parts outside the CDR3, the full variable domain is SQTIHQWPATLVQPVGSPLSLECTVEGTSNPNLYWYRQAAGRGLQLLFYSVGIGQISSEVPQNLSASRPQDRQFILSSKKLLLSDSGFYLCAGSRSTDTQYFGPGTRLTVL.

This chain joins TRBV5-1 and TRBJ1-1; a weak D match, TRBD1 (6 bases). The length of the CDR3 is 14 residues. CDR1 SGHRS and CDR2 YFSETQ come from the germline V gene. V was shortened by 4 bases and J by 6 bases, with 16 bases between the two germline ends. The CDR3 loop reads CASSEGSGASEAFF. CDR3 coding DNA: TGCGCCAGCAGCGAGGGCTCGGGGGCTTCTGAAGCTTTCTTT.

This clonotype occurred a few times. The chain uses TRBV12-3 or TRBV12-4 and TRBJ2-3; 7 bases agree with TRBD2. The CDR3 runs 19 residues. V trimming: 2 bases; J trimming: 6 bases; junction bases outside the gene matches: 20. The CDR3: CASSLSTYGAGEMWDTQYF. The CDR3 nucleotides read TGTGCCAGCAGTTTATCTACTTATGGGGCGGGAGAGATGTGGGATACGCAGTATTTT.

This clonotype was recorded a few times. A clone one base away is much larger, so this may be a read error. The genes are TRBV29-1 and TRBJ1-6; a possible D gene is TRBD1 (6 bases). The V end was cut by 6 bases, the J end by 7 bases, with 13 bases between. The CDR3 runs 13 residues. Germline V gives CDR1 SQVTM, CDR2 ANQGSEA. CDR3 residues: CSVGGAGNSPLHF. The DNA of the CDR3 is TGCAGCGTCGGGGGCGCGGGAAATTCACCCCTCCACTTT.

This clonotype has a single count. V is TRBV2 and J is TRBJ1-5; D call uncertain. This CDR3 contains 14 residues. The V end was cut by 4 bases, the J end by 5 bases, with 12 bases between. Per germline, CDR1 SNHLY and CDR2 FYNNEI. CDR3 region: CASSGEGVYQPQHF. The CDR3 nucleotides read TGTGCCAGCAGTGGCGAAGGAGTTTATCAGCCCCAGCATTTT.

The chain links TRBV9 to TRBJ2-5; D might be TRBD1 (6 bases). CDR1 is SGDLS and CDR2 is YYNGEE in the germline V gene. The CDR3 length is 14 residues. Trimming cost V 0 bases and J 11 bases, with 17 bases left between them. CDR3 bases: TGTGCCAGCAGCGTAGATGGGACAAGCAGTGAGCAGTACTTC. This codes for CASSVDGTSSEQYF. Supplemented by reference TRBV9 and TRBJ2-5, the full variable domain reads DSGVTQTPKHLITATGQRVTLRCSPRSGDLSVYWYQQSLDQGLQFLIQYYNGEERAKGNILERFSAQQFPDLHSELNLSSLELGDSALYFCASSVDGTSSEQYFGPGTRLLVL.

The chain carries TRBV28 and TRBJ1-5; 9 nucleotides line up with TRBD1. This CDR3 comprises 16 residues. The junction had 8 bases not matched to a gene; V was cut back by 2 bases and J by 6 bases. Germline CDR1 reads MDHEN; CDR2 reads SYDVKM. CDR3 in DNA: TGTGCCAGCAGTTTAAAAGGACAGGGGACGCGTCAGCCCCAGCATTTT. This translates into CASSLKGQGTRQPQHF.

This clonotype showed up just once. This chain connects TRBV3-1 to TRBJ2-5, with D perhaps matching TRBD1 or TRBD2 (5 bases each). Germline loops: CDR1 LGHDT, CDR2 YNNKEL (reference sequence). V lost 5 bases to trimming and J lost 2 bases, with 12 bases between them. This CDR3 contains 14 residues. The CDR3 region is CASSNGWGQETQYF. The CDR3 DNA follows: TGTGCCAGCAGCAATGGCTGGGGGCAAGAGACCCAGTACTTC.

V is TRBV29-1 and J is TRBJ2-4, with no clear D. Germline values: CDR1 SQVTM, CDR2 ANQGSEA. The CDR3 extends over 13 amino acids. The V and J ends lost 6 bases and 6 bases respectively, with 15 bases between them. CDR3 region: CSVIALNRNIQYF. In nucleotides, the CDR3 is TGCAGCGTGATAGCTTTAAATAGAAACATTCAGTACTTC.